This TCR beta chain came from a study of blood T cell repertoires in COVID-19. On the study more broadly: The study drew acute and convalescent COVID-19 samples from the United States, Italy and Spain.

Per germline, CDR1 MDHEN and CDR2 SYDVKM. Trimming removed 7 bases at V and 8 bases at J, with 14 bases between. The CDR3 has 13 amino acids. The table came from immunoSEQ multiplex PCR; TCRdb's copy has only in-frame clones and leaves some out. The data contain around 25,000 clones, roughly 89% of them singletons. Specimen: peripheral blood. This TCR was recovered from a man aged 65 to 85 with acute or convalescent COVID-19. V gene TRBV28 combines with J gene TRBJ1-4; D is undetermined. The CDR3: CASMGGFGEKLFF. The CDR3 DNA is TGTGCCAGCATGGGAGGGTTCGGAGAAAAACTGTTTTTT.